The present T cell receptor (beta chain) was sequenced within a study of cytomegalovirus exposure and HLA in healthy donors. Study-wide background: The 120 validation repertoires and the roughly 670 first-cohort repertoires shared a platform, a later analysis reported. Overall study results and limits: The study listed 150 to 200 cytomegalovirus-associated TCR beta chains. A few CMV-associated chains were confirmed in vitro to be specific for CMV antigens.

Between the trimmed V and J ends, which lost 0 bases and 7 bases, there was a span of 18 bases. Germline V gene lookup returns CDR1 MGHRA and CDR2 YSYEKL. The CDR3 totals 16 residues. The donors formed part of the approximately 120-subject validation cohort, distinct from the 666-subject first cohort. About this clone itself: What it recognizes is unknown.

TCRdb keeps only in-frame clones here, not all; method: immunoSEQ multiplex PCR. The table shows 90,000 to 150,000 clones, with 85% to 90% occurring only once. Specimen: PBMCs. The V gene is TRBV4-1, the J gene TRBJ1-2, with D possibly matching TRBD1 (6 bases). The sequence came from a woman aged 18 to 35 in good health and CMV-seropositive. This CDR3 is CASSQDPSGVGRGYTF. DNA for the CDR3: TGCGCCAGCAGCCAAGATCCCTCAGGGGTCGGGCGTGGCTACACCTTC.